Listed below are T cell receptor beta chains from one sample, sequenced in a study of blood T cell repertoires in COVID-19. Sequenced by immunoSEQ multiplex PCR; TCRdb stores in-frame clones only, minus some. This sample yields under 200,000 clones, of which around nine tenths are seen a single time; roughly a fifth belongs to the top ten. Sequenced sample: peripheral blood. These receptors were obtained from a man aged 60 to 75 with active or convalescent COVID-19. The conserved cysteine and the conserved F or W are not part of the CDR3 here. Each record gives: V gene, CDR3 protein.

v_call: TRBV5-1; cdr3_aa: ASSLGTGVQETQY
v_call: TRBV4-1; cdr3_aa: ASSQGRPLGLQETQY
v_call: TRBV7-6; cdr3_aa: ASSEGTGGNQPQH
v_call: TRBV18; cdr3_aa: ASSPGLVSYEQY
v_call: TRBV27; cdr3_aa: ASRRGTVNSPLH
v_call: TRBV18; cdr3_aa: ASSPVGTGLNEQY
v_call: TRBV27; cdr3_aa: AGVTRAGSFEGYT
v_call: TRBV5-1; cdr3_aa: ASSSYPGQGTYGYT
v_call: TRBV3-1/TRBV3-2; cdr3_aa: ASSHRTGSWAEAF
v_call: TRBV19; cdr3_aa: ASSISAFRYNEQF
v_call: TRBV4-1; cdr3_aa: ASSQVRGPRNQPQH
v_call: TRBV5-4; cdr3_aa: ASSLGGRTGGASGYT
v_call: TRBV29-1; cdr3_aa: SAHRTGDTEAF
v_call: TRBV2; cdr3_aa: ASSEGIFTGQGADEKLF
v_call: TRBV7-6; cdr3_aa: ASSSNGGGSYNEQF
v_call: TRBV5-1; cdr3_aa: ASSLGTETEQY
v_call: TRBV3-1/TRBV3-2; cdr3_aa: ASSQSGTSFETQY
v_call: TRBV6-1; cdr3_aa: ASSEGYRDIYEQY
v_call: TRBV19; cdr3_aa: ASSARDRPNYGYT
v_call: TRBV27; cdr3_aa: ASSLRENTEAF
v_call: TRBV9; cdr3_aa: ASSISGGSFNEQF
v_call: TRBV4-1; cdr3_aa: ASSPQGTTNYGYT
v_call: TRBV18; cdr3_aa: ASSPTGTGELF
v_call: TRBV2; cdr3_aa: ASSGGQQPQH
v_call: TRBV5-1; cdr3_aa: ASSLLAGRRETQY
v_call: TRBV27; cdr3_aa: ASRRDRADYGYT
v_call: TRBV2; cdr3_aa: ASSEYTGGSGNTIY
v_call: TRBV11-3; cdr3_aa: ASSLFGGASTGELF
v_call: TRBV12-3/TRBV12-4; cdr3_aa: ASSLQGSYGYT
v_call: TRBV28; cdr3_aa: ASTLLRGGDEETQY
v_call: TRBV6-5; cdr3_aa: ASMGQNSGANVLT
v_call: TRBV10-2; cdr3_aa: ASSEGGAGEAF
v_call: TRBV7-9; cdr3_aa: ASSLGTGDVYEQY
v_call: TRBV11-2; cdr3_aa: ASSLVQATDTQY
v_call: TRBV11-2; cdr3_aa: ASSSLRRTGELF
v_call: TRBV3-1/TRBV3-2; cdr3_aa: ASSQEAGLQETQY
v_call: TRBV6-2/TRBV6-3; cdr3_aa: ASSRQGNTEAF
v_call: TRBV9; cdr3_aa: ASSPTRQVNYGYT
v_call: TRBV11-3; cdr3_aa: ASSHSQGTTGELF
v_call: TRBV6-1; cdr3_aa: ASSEAGTGGYGYT
v_call: TRBV19; cdr3_aa: ASIKGTSGVNTGELF
v_call: TRBV6-1; cdr3_aa: ASSENRDRGEQY
v_call: TRBV5-1; cdr3_aa: ASSADRMNTEAF
v_call: TRBV6-1; cdr3_aa: ASSEYAGFRDEAF
v_call: TRBV5-1; cdr3_aa: ASSFLSQGATNEKLF
v_call: TRBV19; cdr3_aa: ASSMRDRHGYT
v_call: TRBV27; cdr3_aa: ASSLKGASTDTQY
v_call: TRBV7-9; cdr3_aa: ASSPQSTGELF
v_call: TRBV24-1; cdr3_aa: ATSDPGTGDEKLF
v_call: TRBV27; cdr3_aa: ASSPHRDRPSPLH
v_call: TRBV5-5; cdr3_aa: ASSLLQGRGVGGNTIY
v_call: TRBV19; cdr3_aa: ASSRLMNTEAF
v_call: TRBV11-3; cdr3_aa: ASSFKGGTEAF